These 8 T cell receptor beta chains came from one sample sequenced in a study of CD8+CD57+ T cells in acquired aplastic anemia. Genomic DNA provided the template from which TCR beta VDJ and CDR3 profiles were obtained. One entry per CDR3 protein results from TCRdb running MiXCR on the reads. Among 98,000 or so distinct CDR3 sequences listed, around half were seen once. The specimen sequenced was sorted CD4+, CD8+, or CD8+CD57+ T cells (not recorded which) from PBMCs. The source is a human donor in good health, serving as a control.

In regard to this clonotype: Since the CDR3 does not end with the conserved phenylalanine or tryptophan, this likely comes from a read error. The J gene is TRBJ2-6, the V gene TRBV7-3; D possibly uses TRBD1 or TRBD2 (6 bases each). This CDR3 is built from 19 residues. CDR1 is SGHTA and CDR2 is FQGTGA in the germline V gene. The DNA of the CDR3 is TGTGCCAGCAGTTTAACCGGAACAGGGACTTCCTCTGGGGCCAACGTCCTGACTCTC. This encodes CASSLTGTGTSSGANVLTL.

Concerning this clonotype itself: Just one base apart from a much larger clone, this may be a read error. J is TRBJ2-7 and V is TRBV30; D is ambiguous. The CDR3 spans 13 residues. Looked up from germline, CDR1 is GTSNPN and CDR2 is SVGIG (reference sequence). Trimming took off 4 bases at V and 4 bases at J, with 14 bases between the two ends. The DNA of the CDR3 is TGTGCCTGGATACCCTTAAGCGAATACGAGCAGTACTTC. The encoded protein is CAWIPLSEYEQYF.

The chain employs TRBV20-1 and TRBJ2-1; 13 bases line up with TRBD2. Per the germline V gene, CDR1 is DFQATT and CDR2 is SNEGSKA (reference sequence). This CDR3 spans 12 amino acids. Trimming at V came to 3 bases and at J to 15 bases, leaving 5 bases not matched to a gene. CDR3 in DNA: TGCAGTGCTAGTGGACTAGCGGGGGACCCGTTCTTC. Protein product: CSASGLAGDPFF.

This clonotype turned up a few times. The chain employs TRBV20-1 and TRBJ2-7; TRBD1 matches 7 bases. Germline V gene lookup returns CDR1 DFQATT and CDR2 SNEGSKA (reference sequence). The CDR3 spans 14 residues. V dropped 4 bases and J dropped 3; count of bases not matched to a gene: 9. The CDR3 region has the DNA TGCAGTGCTACATCCGGGACAGACCTCTACGAGCAGTACTTC. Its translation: CSATSGTDLYEQYF.

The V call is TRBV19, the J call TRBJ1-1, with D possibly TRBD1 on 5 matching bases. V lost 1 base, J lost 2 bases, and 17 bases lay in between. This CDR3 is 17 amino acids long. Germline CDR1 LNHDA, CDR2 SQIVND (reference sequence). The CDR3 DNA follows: TGTGCCAGTAGTATAGGGGGCCCGTTCCCTATTAACACTGAAGCTTTCTTT. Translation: CASSIGGPFPINTEAFF.

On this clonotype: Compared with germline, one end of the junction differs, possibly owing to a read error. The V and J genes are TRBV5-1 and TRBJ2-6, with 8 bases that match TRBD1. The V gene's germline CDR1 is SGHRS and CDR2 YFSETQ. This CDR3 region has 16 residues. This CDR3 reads CASSLDRGAGASVLIF. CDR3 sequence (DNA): TGCGCCAGCAGCCTCGACAGGGGAGCTGGGGCCAGCGTCCTGATTTTC. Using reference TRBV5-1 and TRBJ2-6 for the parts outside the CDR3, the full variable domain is KAGVTQTPRYLIKTRGQQVTLSCSPISGHRSVSWYQQTPGQGLQFLFEYFSETQRNKGNFPGRFSGRQFSNSRSEMNVSTLELGDSALYLCASSLDRGAGASVLIFGAGSRLTVL.

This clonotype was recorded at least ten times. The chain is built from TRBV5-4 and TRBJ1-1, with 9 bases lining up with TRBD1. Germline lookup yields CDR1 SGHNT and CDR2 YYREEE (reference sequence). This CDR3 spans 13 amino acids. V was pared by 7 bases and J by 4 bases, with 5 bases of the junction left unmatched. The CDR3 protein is CASGDRVSTEAFF. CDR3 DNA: TGTGCCAGCGGGGACAGGGTCTCCACTGAAGCTTTCTTT.

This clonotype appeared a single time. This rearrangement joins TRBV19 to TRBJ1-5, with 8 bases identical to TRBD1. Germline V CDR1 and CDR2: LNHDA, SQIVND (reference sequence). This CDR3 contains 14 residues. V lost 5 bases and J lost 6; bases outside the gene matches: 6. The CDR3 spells CASSVGQGSQPQHF. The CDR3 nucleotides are TGTGCCAGTAGTGTCGGACAGGGTAGTCAGCCCCAGCATTTT.